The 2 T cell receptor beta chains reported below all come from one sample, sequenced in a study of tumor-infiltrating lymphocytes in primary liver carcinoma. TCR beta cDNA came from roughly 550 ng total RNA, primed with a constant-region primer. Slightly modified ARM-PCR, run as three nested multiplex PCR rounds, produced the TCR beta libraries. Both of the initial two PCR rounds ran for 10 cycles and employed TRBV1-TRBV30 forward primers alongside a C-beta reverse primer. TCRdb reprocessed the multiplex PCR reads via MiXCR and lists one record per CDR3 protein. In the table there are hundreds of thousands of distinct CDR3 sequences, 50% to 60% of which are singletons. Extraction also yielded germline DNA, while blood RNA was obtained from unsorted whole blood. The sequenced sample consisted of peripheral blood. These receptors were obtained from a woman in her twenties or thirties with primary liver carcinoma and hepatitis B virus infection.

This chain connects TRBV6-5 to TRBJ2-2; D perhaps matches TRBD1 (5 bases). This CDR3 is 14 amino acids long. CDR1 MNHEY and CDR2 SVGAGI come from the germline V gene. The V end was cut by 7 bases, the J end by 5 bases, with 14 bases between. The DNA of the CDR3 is TGTGCCAGCACCGAGTTCAGGGAAACCGGGGAGCTGTTTTTT. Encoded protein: CASTEFRETGELFF.

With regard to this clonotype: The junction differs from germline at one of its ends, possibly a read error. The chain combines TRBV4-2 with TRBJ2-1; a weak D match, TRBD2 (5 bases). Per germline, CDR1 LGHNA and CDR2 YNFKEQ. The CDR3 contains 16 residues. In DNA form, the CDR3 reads TGTGCCAGCGGCCAAGATACAAGCGGCCCTTACAATGAGCAGTTCTTC. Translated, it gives CASGQDTSGPYNEQFF.